Listed here are 9 T cell receptor beta chains from one sample, sequenced in a study of T cell changes during pregnancy in multiple sclerosis. Assay: immunoSEQ multiplex PCR; the TCRdb copy retains only in-frame clones and omits some. The table has 55,000 to 85,000 clones, over 85% seen once; the top ten hold less than 2%. The source was peripheral blood, collected in the second trimester of pregnancy. Every receptor here comes from a female donor with multiple sclerosis, enrolled in a pregnancy study.

This chain joins TRBV27 and TRBJ1-2, with 10 nucleotides matching TRBD1. Germline V CDR1 and CDR2: MNHEY, SMNVEV (reference sequence). Losses at the gene ends were 5 bases for V and 0 bases for J; bases not matched to a gene: 6. The CDR3 contains 16 residues. The CDR3 is CASSGSGTGANYGYTF. CDR3 DNA sequence: TGTGCCAGCAGTGGATCCGGGACAGGGGCTAACTATGGCTACACCTTC.

This clone occurred once. As DNA, the CDR3 is TGTGCCAGCAGCCCGACTAGCGGGGGGGGAGGCAATGAGCAGTTCTTC. Protein sequence: CASSPTSGGGGNEQFF. The chain links TRBV7-3 to TRBJ2-1; 14 positions agree with TRBD2. Germline CDR1 is SGHTA and CDR2 is FQGTGA. The trim removed 5 bases at V and 6 bases at J, leaving 6 bases unmatched. The CDR3 is made up of 16 amino acids.

The chain carries TRBV7-2 and TRBJ1-2; 7 bases map to TRBD1. The CDR3 contains 14 residues. CDR1 is SGHTA and CDR2 is FQGNSA in the germline V gene. V shed 7 bases, J shed 5 bases, and the junction held 10 bases outside the gene matches. DNA for the CDR3: TGTGCCAGCAAACCCGACAGGGCCACTTATGGCTACACCTTC. Translating it yields CASKPDRATYGYTF. The variable domain in full, with the rest retrieved from reference TRBV7-2 and TRBJ1-2, is GAGVSQSPSNKVTEKGKDVELRCDPISGHTALYWYRQSLGQGLEFLIYFQGNSAPDKSGLPSDRFSAERTGGSVSTLTIQRTQQEDSAVYLCASKPDRATYGYTFGSGTRLTVV.

V gene TRBV19 combines with J gene TRBJ2-7, with D maybe TRBD1 (6 bases). This CDR3 is built from 13 residues. V was cut by 4 bases and J by 2 bases, with 9 bases left in between. Per germline, CDR1 LNHDA and CDR2 SQIVND (reference sequence). The CDR3 bases are TGTGCCAGTAGTAAGGGGGTTGCCTACGAGCAGTACTTC. It encodes CASSKGVAYEQYF.

The chain carries TRBV7-3 and TRBJ2-3; 9 positions match TRBD2. V shed 9 bases and J 6 bases; nucleotides not matched to a gene: 7. The CDR3 contains 13 residues. The germline gives CDR1 SGHTA, CDR2 FQGTGA. CDR3 protein: CASGAGGRDTQYF. Here the CDR3 DNA reads TGTGCCAGTGGAGCGGGGGGTAGGGATACGCAGTATTTT.

This clone was picked up a small number of times. The genes are TRBV6-1 and TRBJ1-5; D is possibly TRBD1 (5 bases). CDR3 size: 13 residues. Germline values: CDR1 MNHNS, CDR2 SASEGT. Trimming removed 6 bases from V and 5 bases from J, with 11 bases in between. CDR3 region: CASRSGWDQPQHF. The CDR3 DNA reads as TGTGCCAGCAGATCAGGGTGGGATCAGCCCCAGCATTTT.

This chain joins TRBV5-6 and TRBJ2-1; 10 nucleotides align to TRBD2. V lost 1 base to trimming and J lost 0 bases; unmatched junction nucleotides: 10. Germline values: CDR1 SGHDT, CDR2 YYEEEE. The CDR3 length is 19 residues. Here the CDR3 reads CASSLSLAGGPSSYNEQFF. In DNA, the CDR3 is TGTGCCAGCAGCTTGTCGTTAGCGGGAGGCCCGAGCTCCTACAATGAGCAGTTCTTC.

V and J are TRBV5-1 and TRBJ1-6; 11 bases are shared with TRBD1. The junction had 7 bases not matched to a gene; V was cut back by 4 bases and J by 10 bases. The germline gives CDR1 SGHRS, CDR2 YFSETQ. The CDR3 runs 15 residues. CDR3 in DNA: TGCGCCAGCAGCCCTCGGGACAGGGGGACCTCACCCCTCCACTTT. Residues: CASSPRDRGTSPLHF.

V and J are TRBV11-3 and TRBJ2-2; 7 bases fit TRBD2. Germline V CDR1 and CDR2: SGHNT, YENEEA. The length of the CDR3 is 17 residues. V trimming: 4 bases; J trimming: 4 bases; junction bases outside the gene matches: 12. Here the CDR3 DNA reads TGTGCCAGCAGCTATACGCTGGGGGGGAAGGCCACCGGGGAGCTGTTTTTT. Encoded protein: CASSYTLGGKATGELFF.